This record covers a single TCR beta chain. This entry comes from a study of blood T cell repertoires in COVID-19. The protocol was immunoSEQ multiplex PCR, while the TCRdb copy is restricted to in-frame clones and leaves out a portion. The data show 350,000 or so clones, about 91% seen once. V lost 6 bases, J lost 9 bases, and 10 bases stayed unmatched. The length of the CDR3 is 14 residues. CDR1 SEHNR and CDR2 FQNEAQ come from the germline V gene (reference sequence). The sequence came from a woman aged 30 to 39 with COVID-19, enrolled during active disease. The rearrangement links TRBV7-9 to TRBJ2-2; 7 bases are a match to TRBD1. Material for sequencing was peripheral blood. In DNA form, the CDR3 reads TGTGCCAGCAGTCCGCGGACAGGTATCTGGGAGCTGTTTTTT. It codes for CASSPRTGIWELFF. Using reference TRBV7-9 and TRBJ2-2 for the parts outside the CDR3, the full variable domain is DTGVSQNPRHKITKRGQNVTFRCDPISEHNRLYWYRQTLGQGPEFLTYFQNEAQLEKSRLLSDRFSAERPKGSFSTLEIQRTEQGDSAMYLCASSPRTGIWELFFGEGSRLTVL.